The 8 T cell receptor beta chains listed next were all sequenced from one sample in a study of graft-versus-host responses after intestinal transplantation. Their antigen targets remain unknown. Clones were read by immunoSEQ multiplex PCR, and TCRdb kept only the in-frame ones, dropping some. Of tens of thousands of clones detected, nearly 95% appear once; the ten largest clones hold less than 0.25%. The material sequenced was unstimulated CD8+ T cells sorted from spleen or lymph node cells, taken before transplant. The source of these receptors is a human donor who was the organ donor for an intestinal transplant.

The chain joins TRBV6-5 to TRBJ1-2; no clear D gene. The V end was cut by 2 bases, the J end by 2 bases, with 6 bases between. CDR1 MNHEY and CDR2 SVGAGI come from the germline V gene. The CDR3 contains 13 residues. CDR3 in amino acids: CASSYAQNYGYTF. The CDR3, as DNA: TGTGCCAGCAGTTACGCCCAGAACTATGGCTACACCTTC.

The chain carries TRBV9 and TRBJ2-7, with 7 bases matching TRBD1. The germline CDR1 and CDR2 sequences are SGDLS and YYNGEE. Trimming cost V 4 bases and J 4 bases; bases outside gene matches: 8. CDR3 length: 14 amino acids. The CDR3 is CASSPPGQTYEQYF. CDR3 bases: TGTGCCAGCAGCCCCCCGGGACAGACTTACGAGCAGTACTTC.

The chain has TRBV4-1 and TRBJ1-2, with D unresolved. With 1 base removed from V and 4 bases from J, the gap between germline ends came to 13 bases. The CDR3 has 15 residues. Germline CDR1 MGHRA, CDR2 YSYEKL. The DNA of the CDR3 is TGCGCCAGCAGCCAAGTATTAGATAGTACCTATGGCTACACCTTC. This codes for CASSQVLDSTYGYTF.

CDR3 nucleotide sequence: TGTGCCTGGACCCGGGACAGAGAAATGGGAAAACTGTTTTTT. Protein product: CAWTRDREMGKLFF. V gene TRBV30 combines with J gene TRBJ1-4, with 7 bases matching TRBD1. There are 14 residues in the CDR3. J lost 10 bases, V lost 4 bases, and 12 bases had no gene match. Germline CDR1 reads GTSNPN; CDR2 reads SVGIG (reference sequence).

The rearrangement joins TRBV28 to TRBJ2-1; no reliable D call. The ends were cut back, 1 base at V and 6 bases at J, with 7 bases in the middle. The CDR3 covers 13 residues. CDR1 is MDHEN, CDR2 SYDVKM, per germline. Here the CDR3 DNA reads TGTGCCAGCAGTTTATCGGGCCTCAATGAGCAGTTCTTC. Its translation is CASSLSGLNEQFF.

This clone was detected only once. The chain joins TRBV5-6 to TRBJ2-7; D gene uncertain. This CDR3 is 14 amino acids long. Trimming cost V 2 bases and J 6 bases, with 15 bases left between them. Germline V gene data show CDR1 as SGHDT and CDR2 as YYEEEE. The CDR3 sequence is CASSFQGPWGEQYF. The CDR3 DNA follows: TGTGCCAGCAGCTTTCAAGGGCCGTGGGGCGAGCAGTACTTC.

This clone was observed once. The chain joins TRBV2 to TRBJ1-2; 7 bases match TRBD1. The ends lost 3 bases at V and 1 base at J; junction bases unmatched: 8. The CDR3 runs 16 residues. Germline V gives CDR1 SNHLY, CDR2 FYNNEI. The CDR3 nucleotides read TGTGCCAGCAGTGACGATCCGGGACAGATTAACTATGGCTACACCTTC. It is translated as CASSDDPGQINYGYTF.

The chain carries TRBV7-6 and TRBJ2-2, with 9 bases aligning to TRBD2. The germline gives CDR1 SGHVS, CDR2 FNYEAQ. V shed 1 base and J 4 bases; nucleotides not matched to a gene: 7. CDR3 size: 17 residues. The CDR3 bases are TGTGCCAGCAGCTTAGAAGGCGGGGGGGCCGGCACCGGGGAGCTGTTTTTT. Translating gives CASSLEGGGAGTGELFF. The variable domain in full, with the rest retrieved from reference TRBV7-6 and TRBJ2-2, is GAGVSQSPRYKVTKRGQDVALRCDPISGHVSLYWYRQALGQGPEFLTYFNYEAQQDKSGLPNDRFSAERPEGSISTLTIQRTEQRDSAMYRCASSLEGGGAGTGELFFGEGSRLTVL.